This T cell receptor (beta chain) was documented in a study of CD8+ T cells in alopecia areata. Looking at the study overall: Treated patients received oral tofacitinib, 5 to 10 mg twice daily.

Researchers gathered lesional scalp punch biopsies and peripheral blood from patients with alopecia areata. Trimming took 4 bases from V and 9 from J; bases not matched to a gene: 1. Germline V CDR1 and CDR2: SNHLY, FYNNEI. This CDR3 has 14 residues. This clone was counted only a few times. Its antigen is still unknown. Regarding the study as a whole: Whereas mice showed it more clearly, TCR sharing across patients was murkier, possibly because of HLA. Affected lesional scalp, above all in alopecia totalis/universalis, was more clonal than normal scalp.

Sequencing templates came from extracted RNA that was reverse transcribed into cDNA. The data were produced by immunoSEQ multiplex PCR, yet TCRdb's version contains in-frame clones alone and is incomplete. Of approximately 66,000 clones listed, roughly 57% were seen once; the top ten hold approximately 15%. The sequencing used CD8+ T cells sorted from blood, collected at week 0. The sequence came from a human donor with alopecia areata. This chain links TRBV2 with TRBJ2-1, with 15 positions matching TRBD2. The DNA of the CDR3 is TGTGCCAGCAGTGGGACTAGCGGGGGGGCTGAGCAGTTCTTC. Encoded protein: CASSGTSGGAEQFF.